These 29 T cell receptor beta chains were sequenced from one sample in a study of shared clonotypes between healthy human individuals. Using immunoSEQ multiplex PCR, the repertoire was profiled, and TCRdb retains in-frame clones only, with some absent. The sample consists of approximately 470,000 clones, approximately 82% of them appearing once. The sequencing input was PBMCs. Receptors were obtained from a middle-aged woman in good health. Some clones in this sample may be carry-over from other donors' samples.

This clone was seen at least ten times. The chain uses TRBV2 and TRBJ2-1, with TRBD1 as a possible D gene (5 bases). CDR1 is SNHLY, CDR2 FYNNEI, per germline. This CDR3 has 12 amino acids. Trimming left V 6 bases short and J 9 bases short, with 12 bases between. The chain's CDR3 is CASRTTGGEQFF. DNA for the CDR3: TGTGCCAGCAGGACAACAGGTGGTGAGCAGTTCTTC.

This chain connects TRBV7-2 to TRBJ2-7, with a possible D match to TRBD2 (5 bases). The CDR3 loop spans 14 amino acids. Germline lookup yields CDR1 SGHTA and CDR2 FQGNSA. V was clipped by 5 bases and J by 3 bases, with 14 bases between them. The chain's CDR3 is CASSPELDYYEQYF. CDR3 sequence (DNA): TGTGCCAGCAGCCCGGAACTAGATTACTACGAGCAGTACTTC.

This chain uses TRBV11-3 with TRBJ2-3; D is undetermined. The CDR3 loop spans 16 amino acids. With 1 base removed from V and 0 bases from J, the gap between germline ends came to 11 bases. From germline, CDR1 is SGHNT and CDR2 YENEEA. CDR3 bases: TGTGCCAGCAGCTTAGGTTATAGTTCTAGCACAGATACGCAGTATTTT. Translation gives CASSLGYSSSTDTQYF.

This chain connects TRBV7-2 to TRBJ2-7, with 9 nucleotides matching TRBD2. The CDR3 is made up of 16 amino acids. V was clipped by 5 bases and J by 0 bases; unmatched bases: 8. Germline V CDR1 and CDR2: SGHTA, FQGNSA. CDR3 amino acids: CASSRSWTSDSYEQYF. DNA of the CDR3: TGTGCCAGCAGCCGATCATGGACTAGCGACTCCTACGAGCAGTACTTC.

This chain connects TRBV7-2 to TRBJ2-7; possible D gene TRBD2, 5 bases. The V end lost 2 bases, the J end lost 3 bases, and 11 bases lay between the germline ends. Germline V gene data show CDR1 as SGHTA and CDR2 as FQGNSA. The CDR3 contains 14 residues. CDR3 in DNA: TGTGCCAGCAGCTTAATTGGTAGCGACTACGAGCAGTACTTC. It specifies CASSLIGSDYEQYF. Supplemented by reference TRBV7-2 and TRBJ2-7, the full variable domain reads GAGVSQSPSNKVTEKGKDVELRCDPISGHTALYWYRQSLGQGLEFLIYFQGNSAPDKSGLPSDRFSAERTGGSVSTLTIQRTQQEDSAVYLCASSLIGSDYEQYFGPGTRLTVT.

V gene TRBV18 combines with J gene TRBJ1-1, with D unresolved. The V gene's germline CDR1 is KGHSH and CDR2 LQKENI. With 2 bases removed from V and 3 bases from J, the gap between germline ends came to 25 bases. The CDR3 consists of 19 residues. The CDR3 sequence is CASSPGTTLGRQMDTEAFF. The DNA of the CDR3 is TGTGCCAGCTCACCAGGCACGACATTGGGCAGACAAATGGACACTGAAGCTTTCTTT. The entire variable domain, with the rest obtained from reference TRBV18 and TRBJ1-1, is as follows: NAGVMQNPRHLVRRRGQEARLRCSPMKGHSHVYWYRQLPEEGLKFMVYLQKENIIDESGMPKERFSAEFPKEGPSILRIQQVVRGDSAAYFCASSPGTTLGRQMDTEAFFGQGTRLTVV.

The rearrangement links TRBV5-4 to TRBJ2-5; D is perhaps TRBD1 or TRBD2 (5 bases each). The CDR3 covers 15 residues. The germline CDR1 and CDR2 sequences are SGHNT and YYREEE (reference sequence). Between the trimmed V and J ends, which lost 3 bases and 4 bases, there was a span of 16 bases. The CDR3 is CASSYEGPSRETQYF. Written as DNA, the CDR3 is TGTGCCAGCAGCTACGAGGGGCCGTCGAGAGAGACCCAGTACTTC.

The chain's CDR3 is CASSESNQPQHF. Here the CDR3 DNA reads TGTGCCAGCAGTGAGAGCAATCAGCCCCAGCATTTT. The rearrangement links TRBV6-1 to TRBJ1-5; D not certain. V was clipped by 3 bases and J by 1 base, with 1 base between them. This CDR3 region has 12 residues. Germline V gives CDR1 MNHNS, CDR2 SASEGT.

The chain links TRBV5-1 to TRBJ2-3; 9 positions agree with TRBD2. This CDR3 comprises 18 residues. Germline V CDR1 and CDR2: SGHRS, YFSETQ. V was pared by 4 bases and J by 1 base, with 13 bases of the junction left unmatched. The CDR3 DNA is TGCGCCAGCAGCGAGGAAGTAGCGGGGGACCTAGGCACAGATACGCAGTATTTT. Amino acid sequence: CASSEEVAGDLGTDTQYF.

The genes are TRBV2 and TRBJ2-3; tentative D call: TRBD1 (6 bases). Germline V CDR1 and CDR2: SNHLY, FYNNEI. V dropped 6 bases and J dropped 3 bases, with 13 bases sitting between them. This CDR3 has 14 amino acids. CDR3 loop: CASRFNRATDTQYF. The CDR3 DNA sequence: TGTGCCAGCAGATTTAACAGGGCGACAGATACGCAGTATTTT.

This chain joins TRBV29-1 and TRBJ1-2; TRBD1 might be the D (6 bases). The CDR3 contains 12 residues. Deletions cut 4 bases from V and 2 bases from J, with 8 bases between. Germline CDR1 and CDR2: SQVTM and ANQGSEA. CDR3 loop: CSVGDTNYGYTF. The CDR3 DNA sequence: TGCAGCGTTGGGGACACAAACTATGGCTACACCTTC.

In DNA, the CDR3 is TGCGCCAGCAGCTTGACTAGCGGGAAACAAGAGACCCAGTACTTC. Protein: CASSLTSGKQETQYF. The J gene is TRBJ2-5, the V gene TRBV5-1, with TRBD2 matching 10 bases. There are 15 residues in the CDR3. V lost 1 base to trimming and J lost 2 bases; unmatched junction nucleotides: 2. The germline V gene has CDR1 SGHRS and CDR2 YFSETQ.

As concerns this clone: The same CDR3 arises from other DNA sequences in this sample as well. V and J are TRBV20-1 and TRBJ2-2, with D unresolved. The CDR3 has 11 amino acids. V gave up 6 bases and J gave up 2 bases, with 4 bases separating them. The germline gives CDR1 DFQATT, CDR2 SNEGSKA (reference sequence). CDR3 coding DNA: TGCAGTGCCAGAAACACCGGGGAGCTGTTTTTT. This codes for CSARNTGELFF.

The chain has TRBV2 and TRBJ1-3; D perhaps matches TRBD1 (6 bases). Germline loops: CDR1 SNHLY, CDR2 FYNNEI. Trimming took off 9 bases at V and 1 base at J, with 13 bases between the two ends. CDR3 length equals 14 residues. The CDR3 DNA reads TGTGCCAGGAGATTTACAGGGTCTGGAAACACCATATATTTT. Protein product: CARRFTGSGNTIYF.

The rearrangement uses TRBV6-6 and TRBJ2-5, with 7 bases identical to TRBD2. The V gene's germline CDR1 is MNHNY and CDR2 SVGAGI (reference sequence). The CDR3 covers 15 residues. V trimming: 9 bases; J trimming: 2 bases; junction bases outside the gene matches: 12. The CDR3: CASQDQGGGQETQYF. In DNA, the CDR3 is TGTGCCAGTCAGGACCAGGGCGGGGGACAAGAGACCCAGTACTTC.

CDR3: CASSRREQSEQYF. CDR3 DNA sequence: TGTGCCAGCTCACGGCGGGAGCAGTCCGAGCAGTACTTC. J is TRBJ2-7 and V is TRBV18; 7 bases map to TRBD2. The V gene's germline CDR1 is KGHSH and CDR2 LQKENI. The CDR3 length is 13 residues. The ends lost 4 bases at V and 6 bases at J; junction bases unmatched: 6.

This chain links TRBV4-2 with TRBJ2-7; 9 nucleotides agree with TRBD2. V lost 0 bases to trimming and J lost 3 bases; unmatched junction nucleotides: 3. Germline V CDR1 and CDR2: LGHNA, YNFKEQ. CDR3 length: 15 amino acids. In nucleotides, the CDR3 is TGTGCCAGCAGCCAAGATCCTAGCGGGAACTACGAGCAGTACTTC. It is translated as CASSQDPSGNYEQYF.

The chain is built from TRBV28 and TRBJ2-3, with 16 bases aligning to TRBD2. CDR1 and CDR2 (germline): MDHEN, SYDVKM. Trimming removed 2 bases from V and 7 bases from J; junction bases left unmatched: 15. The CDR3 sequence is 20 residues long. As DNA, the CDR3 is TGTGCCAGCAGTTTAGCGGGACTAGCGGGAGGGCCCACTAGTGCCAATACGCAGTATTTT. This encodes CASSLAGLAGGPTSANTQYF.

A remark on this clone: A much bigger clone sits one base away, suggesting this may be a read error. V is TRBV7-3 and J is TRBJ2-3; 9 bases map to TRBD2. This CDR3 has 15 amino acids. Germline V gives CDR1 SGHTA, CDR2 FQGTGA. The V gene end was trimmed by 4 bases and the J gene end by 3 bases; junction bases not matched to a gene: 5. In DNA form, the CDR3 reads TGTGCCAGCAGCTCATTAGCGGGAGAAACAGATACGCAGTATTTT. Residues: CASSSLAGETDTQYF. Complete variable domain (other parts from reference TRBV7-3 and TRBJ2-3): GAGVSQTPSNKVTEKGKYVELRCDPISGHTALYWYRQSLGQGPEFLIYFQGTGAADDSGLPNDRFFAVRPEGSVSTLKIQRTERGDSAVYLCASSSLAGETDTQYFGPGTRLTVL.

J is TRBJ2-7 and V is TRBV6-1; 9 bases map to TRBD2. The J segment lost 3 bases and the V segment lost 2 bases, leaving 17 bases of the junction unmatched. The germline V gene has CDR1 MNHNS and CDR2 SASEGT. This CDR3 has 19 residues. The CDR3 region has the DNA TGTGCCAGCAGTGAACGGCGGACAGCCGGGACTAGCCATATCTACGAGCAGTACTTC. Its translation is CASSERRTAGTSHIYEQYF.

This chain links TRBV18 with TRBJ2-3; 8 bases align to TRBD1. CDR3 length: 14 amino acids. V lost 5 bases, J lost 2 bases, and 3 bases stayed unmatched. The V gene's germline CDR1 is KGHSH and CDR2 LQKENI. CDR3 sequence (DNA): TGTGCCAGCTCAGAGACAGGGGACACAGATACGCAGTATTTT. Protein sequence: CASSETGDTDTQYF.

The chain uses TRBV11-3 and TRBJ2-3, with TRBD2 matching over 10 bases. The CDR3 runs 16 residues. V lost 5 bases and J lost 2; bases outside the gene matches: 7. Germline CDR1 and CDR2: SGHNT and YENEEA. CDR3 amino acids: CASSQRTSGHTDTQYF. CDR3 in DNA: TGTGCCAGCAGCCAAAGGACTAGCGGCCACACAGATACGCAGTATTTT. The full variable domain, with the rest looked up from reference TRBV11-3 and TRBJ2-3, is EAGVVQSPRYKIIEKKQPVAFWCNPISGHNTLYWYLQNLGQGPELLIRYENEEAVDDSQLPKDRFSAERLKGVDSTLKIQPAELGDSAVYLCASSQRTSGHTDTQYFGPGTRLTVL.

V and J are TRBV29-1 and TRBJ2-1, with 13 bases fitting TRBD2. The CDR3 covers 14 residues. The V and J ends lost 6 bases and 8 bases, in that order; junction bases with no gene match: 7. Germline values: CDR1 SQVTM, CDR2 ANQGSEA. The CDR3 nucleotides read TGCAGCGTCCCTACTAGCGGGAGGGTGTATGAGCAGTTCTTC. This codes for CSVPTSGRVYEQFF.

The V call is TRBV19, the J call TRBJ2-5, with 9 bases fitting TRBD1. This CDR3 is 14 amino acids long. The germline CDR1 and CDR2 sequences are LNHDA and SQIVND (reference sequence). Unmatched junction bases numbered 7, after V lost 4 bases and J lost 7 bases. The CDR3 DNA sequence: TGTGCCAGTAGTACGGGACAGGGTGTTTGGACCCAGTACTTC. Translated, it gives CASSTGQGVWTQYF.

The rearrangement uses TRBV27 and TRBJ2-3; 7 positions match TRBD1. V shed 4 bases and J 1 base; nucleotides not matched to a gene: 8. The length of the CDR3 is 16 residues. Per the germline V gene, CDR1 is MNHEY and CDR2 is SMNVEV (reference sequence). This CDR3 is CASSWGTGAGTDTQYF. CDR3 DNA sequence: TGTGCCAGCAGTTGGGGAACAGGGGCGGGCACAGATACGCAGTATTTT.

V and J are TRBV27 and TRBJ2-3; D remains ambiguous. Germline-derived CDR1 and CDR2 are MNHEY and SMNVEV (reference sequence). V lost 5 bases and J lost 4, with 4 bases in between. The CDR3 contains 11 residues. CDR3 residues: CASSKSDTQYF. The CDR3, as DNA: TGTGCCAGCAGTAAGTCAGATACGCAGTATTTT.

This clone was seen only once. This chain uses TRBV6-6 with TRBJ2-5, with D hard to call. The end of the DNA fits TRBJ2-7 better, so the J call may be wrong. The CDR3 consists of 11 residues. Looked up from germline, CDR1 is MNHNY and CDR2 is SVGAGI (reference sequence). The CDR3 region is CASSYRYEQYF. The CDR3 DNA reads TGTGCCAGCAGTTACAGGTACGAGCAGTACTTC.

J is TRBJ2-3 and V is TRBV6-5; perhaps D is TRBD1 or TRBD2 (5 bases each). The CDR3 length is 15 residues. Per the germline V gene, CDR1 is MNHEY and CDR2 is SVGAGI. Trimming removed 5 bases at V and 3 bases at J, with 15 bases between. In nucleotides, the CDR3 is TGTGCCAGCAGTCCCGGCTCCTGGGGGACAGATACGCAGTATTTT. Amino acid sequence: CASSPGSWGTDTQYF.

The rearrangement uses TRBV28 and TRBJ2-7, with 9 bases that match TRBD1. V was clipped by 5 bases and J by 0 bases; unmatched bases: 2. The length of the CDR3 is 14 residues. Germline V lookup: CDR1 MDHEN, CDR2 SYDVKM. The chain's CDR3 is CASSKQGASYEQYF. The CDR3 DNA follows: TGTGCCAGCAGTAAACAGGGGGCCTCCTACGAGCAGTACTTC.